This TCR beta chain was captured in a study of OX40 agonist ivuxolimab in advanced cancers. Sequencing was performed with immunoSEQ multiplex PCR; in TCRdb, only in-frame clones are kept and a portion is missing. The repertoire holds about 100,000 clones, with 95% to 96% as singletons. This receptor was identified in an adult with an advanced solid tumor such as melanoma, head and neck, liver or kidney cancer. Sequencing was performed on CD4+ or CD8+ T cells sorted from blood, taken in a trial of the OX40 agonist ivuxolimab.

The CDR3 loop reads CASSPDSVDEQFF. Here the CDR3 DNA reads TGTGCCAGCAGCCCGGACTCGGTCGATGAGCAGTTCTTC. The rearrangement joins TRBV6-6 to TRBJ2-1; TRBD2 is a possible D gene (5 bases). Germline V lookup: CDR1 MNHNY, CDR2 SVGAGI (reference sequence). V was shortened by 6 bases and J by 8 bases, with 14 bases between the two germline ends. This CDR3 spans 13 amino acids.